The present T cell receptor (beta chain) was sequenced within a study of T cells in localized non-small cell lung cancer (dated by TCRdb to the early 2020s). Regarding the research as a whole: T cell repertoires of 236 early-stage NSCLC patients were analyzed, with tumors being compared against uninvolved tumor-adjacent lungs. Of the NSCLC patients, 120 to 150 were male and approximately 110 were female, and the mean age was approximately 66 years. The cohort was made up of 200 to 250 treatment-naive NSCLC patients whose localized lung tumors had been resected. Broader findings and caveats from the paper: Uninvolved tumor-adjacent lung showed the highest T cell clonality, higher than tumor, which suggests more focused antigenic responses in the adjacent lung. Of the top 100 tumor clones, a median of roughly 53 were detected in paired uninvolved adjacent lung; some 28 were also among that lung's top 100. Because the study design was exploratory, TCR variables were selected using unadjusted p-values without false-discovery rate correction. Because multi-region tumor sequencing was not performed, intratumor heterogeneity could not be ruled out. Longer overall survival was associated with higher blood T cell density, whereas shorter survival was associated with higher adjacent-lung clonality.

Points on this clone: No cognate antigen has been identified for it. No base qualities exist here, and no much larger clone lies one base off it.

At diagnosis, peripheral blood, uninvolved tumor-adjacent lung and tumor were collected and were preserved as a mix of fresh-frozen and FFPE material. TCR beta CDR3 regions were sequenced from DNA using the immunoSEQ Assay. As for how the authors treated the data: T cell density was computed as TCR beta template counts normalized to usable DNA estimated by amplifying housekeeping genes. Richness was estimated with the preseqR package, extrapolating to 400,000 templates for PBMC samples and 120,000 templates for tissue samples. Clonality was defined as one minus Pielou's evenness. Tissue-enriched TCRs were identified by differential abundance testing using productive amino-acid clonotypes, minimum total count 5 and alpha 0.1. The Jaccard Index and the Morisita Overlap Index were used to measure repertoire overlap between compartments. GLIPH grouped TCR beta CDR3s together with public tetramer-defined viral CDR3s, and a viral motif had to include at least three viral sequences and also show V-gene enrichment. The table comes from immuneACCESS by way of TCRdb, which keeps in-frame sequences with V and J called. Part of the clones is missing from these tables; in studies checked, under half for an unresolved V gene and the rest for unknown reasons. The V and J calls and clone size come from that table; D and trimming were worked out from the DNA. The sample table lists about 3,500 clones, 35% to 50% of them with a count of one. 15% to 19% of the sample goes to the ten largest clones.

V and J lose 10 bases and 5 bases, and a span of 20 bases separates them. From the cysteine up to the phenylalanine, the CDR3 has a length of 14 residues. The CDR3 DNA has 42 bases and is translated from base 1. Sequences MNHGY (CDR1) and SAAAGT (CDR2) are obtained from the germline V gene. The source is a male donor aged 60 or older with stage I lung adenocarcinoma. Sample: lung tumor tissue, taken before any cancer treatment. Recombination connected TRBV6-8 to TRBJ2-5; the D call could be TRBD1 or TRBD2, with each sharing 5 bases. The nucleotide sequence is TGTGCCACCCAGTTAGAGGGGCGTCGGGAGACCCAGTACTTC. This encodes CATQLEGRRETQYF.